The clone carrying this TCR beta chain occurred many times. Its specificity is unknown. This entry belongs to a study of molecular identifiers for immune sequencing clone quantification. Study overall: Replicate runs used RNA from approximately 20,000 or 100,000 naive CD8 cells, which was split five ways into aliquots, and four of those aliquots were then sequenced. The study, taken as a whole, reports: Spike-in Jurkat TCR RNA from a single cell reportedly registered among approximately 1.1 million naive cells.

Using 10%, 30% or 50% RNA, naive CD8 libraries were derived from about 21,000 to 970,000 sorted cells. TCRdb redid the calling of the PCR reads with MiXCR, one entry per CDR3 protein. The sample lists about 510,000 distinct CDR3 sequences, 20% to 25% occurring once. This CDR3 has 11 amino acids. Trimming took 7 bases from V and 2 from J, leaving 8 bases between them. CDR1 and CDR2 from the germline V gene are DFQATT and SNEGSKA (reference sequence). The chain employs TRBV20-1 and TRBJ2-5; D is uncertain. Sequenced sample: naive CD8+ T cells from blood, with Jurkat cell RNA spiked in. Subset given: FACS-sorted CD8+CD4-CCR7+CD45RA+ naive T cells. The clonotype comes from a human donor in good health. Some libraries in this study had Jurkat cell RNA spiked in. CDR3 coding DNA: TGCAGTGGTGAAATTCAAGAGACCCAGTACTTC. It codes for CSGEIQETQYF.